Each of the 9 T cell receptor beta chains below was sequenced from the same sample in a study of OX40 agonist ivuxolimab in advanced cancers. Receptors were amplified or captured by the immunoSEQ multiplex PCR assay. Held by TCRdb, this immuneACCESS table contains in-frame sequences only and omits some clones. Under half of the omission traces to an unresolved V gene where checked; the cause of the rest is unknown. Recorded for this sample are over 60,000 clones; around 83% of them occurred a single time. The ten most abundant clones make up approximately 6.3% of the sample. The sample in question was CD4+ or CD8+ T cells sorted from blood, obtained in a trial of the OX40 agonist ivuxolimab. The receptors derive from an adult with an advanced solid tumor such as melanoma, head and neck, liver or kidney cancer.

This chain connects TRBV7-8 to TRBJ1-2, with TRBD1 matching over 10 bases. CDR3 length: 17 amino acids. V was clipped by 2 bases and J by 1 base; unmatched bases: 7. Germline-derived CDR1 and CDR2 are SGHVS and FQNEAQ. The CDR3 DNA reads as TGTGCCAGCAGCTTAAGGGTTCGGGACAGGGGTAACTATGGCTACACCTTC. This sequence encodes CASSLRVRDRGNYGYTF.

V and J are TRBV7-7 and TRBJ2-7; a weak D match, TRBD2 (6 bases). This CDR3 comprises 13 residues. V was clipped by 5 bases and J by 3 bases, with 11 bases between them. Germline loops: CDR1 SSHAT, CDR2 FNYEAQ (reference sequence). The CDR3 loop is CASSPGLLYEQYF. The CDR3 nucleotides are TGTGCCAGCAGCCCGGGACTCCTCTACGAGCAGTACTTC.

V is TRBV18 and J is TRBJ1-1; unclear D gene. Germline-derived CDR1 and CDR2 are KGHSH and LQKENI. The CDR3 runs to 15 residues. The ends were cut back, 2 bases at V and 3 bases at J, with 13 bases in the middle. The DNA of the CDR3 is TGTGCCAGCTCACCAACTACCGGGGTTCACACTGAAGCTTTCTTT. Translated: CASSPTTGVHTEAFF.

A few counts support this clone. The CDR3, as DNA: TGTGCCAGCAGCCAGTCCACTAGCGGGGCGGGGGGTGAGCAGTTCTTC. Protein sequence: CASSQSTSGAGGEQFF. J is TRBJ2-1 and V is TRBV4-2; the match to TRBD2 covers 10 bases. Germline V gene data show CDR1 as LGHNA and CDR2 as YNFKEQ. The CDR3 runs 16 residues. Germline trimming cut 3 bases from V and 9 bases from J; bases unmatched to any gene: 11.

This clone was recorded only once. The chain joins TRBV5-4 to TRBJ2-1; the D gene is possibly TRBD2 (6 bases). Per germline, CDR1 SGHNT and CDR2 YYREEE (reference sequence). This CDR3 contains 16 residues. V gave up 3 bases and J gave up 4 bases, with 17 bases separating them. The CDR3 reads CASSSAGGSAYNEQFF. The CDR3 coding sequence is TGTGCCAGCAGCTCCGCCGGAGGGTCCGCGTACAATGAGCAGTTCTTC.

The J gene is TRBJ2-2, the V gene TRBV4-1; perhaps TRBD2 as D (6 bases). The germline V gene encodes CDR1 MGHRA and CDR2 YSYEKL. This CDR3 contains 16 residues. V lost 2 bases, J lost 5 bases, and 15 bases lay in between. The chain's CDR3 is CASSQPGLPNTGELFF. CDR3 sequence (DNA): TGCGCCAGCAGCCAACCTGGACTACCAAATACCGGGGAGCTGTTTTTT.

This chain uses TRBV9 with TRBJ2-7, with 8 bases aligning to TRBD1. Trimming removed 0 bases from V and 6 bases from J; junction bases left unmatched: 11. In germline, CDR1 is SGDLS, CDR2 YYNGEE. This CDR3 is built from 16 residues. The CDR3 loop reads CASSVVPGDRLGEQYV. CDR3 nucleotides: TGTGCCAGCAGCGTAGTTCCAGGGGACAGGCTAGGCGAGCAGTACGTC.

This clone was counted a single time. CDR3 nucleotides: TGTGCCAGCAGCTTAGGCCGGGGGGGATACAATGAGCAGTTCTTC. It encodes CASSLGRGGYNEQFF. The chain couples TRBV11-2 to TRBJ2-1, with 8 bases fitting TRBD2. Looked up from germline, CDR1 is SGHAT and CDR2 is FQNNGV. The CDR3 is 15 residues long. The J segment lost 4 bases and the V segment lost 1 base, leaving 3 bases of the junction unmatched.

CDR3 nucleotide sequence: TGTGCCAGCAGGGGACAGGAGCAAGAGACCCAGTACTTC. Translation: CASRGQEQETQYF. The chain has TRBV7-2 and TRBJ2-5; TRBD1 matches at 8 bases. Germline assignment: CDR1 SGHTA and CDR2 FQGNSA. The CDR3 spans 13 residues. Trimming cost V 6 bases and J 2 bases; bases outside gene matches: 2.